This TCR beta chain was retrieved from a study of CD4 T cells in relation to SARS-CoV-2 and coronaviruses. A word on this clone: Its specificity is unknown.

This CDR3 comprises 10 residues. The germline V gene encodes CDR1 MDHEN and CDR2 SYDVKM. Trimming took off 10 bases at V and 5 bases at J, with 6 bases between the two ends. The unexposed donors gave CD4+ T cells in about 2011-2019, prior to COVID-19. Naive and memory CD4+ T cells were separated from cryopreserved PBMCs. Naive and memory CD4+ T cell DNA was deep-sequenced without culture. Assay: immunoSEQ multiplex PCR; the TCRdb copy retains only in-frame clones and omits some. Among 60,000 or so clones listed, approximately 94% were seen once. Study-level findings and limits: Compared with monoreactive clones, crossreactive clones showed significantly weaker SARS-CoV-2 expansion. Each donor contributed either pre-pandemic or post-infection samples, not both.

The clonotype originates from a human donor in good health. The J gene is TRBJ2-1, the V gene TRBV28; D remains ambiguous. The sample was naive CD4+ T cells from PBMCs. Sample subset: naive CD4+ T cells isolated by negative enrichment. For the CDR3, the DNA is TGTGCCACTTCCCACAATGAGCAGTTCTTC. Amino acid sequence: CATSHNEQFF.